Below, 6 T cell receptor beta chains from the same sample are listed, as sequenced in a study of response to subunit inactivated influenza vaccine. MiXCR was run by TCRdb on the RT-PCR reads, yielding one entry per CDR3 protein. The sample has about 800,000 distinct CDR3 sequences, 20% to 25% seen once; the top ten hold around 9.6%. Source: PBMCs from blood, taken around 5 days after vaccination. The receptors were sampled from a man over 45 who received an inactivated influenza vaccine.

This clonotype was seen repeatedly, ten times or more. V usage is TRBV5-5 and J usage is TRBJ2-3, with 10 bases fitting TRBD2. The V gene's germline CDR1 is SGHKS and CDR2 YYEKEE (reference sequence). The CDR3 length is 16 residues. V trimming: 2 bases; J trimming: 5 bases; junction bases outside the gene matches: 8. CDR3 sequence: CASSLLSGGAVDTQYF. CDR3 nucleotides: TGTGCCAGCAGCTTACTGAGCGGGGGGGCGGTAGATACGCAGTATTTT.

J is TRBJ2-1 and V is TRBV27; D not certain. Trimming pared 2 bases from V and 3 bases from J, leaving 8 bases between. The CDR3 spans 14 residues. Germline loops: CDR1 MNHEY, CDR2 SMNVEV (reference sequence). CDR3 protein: CASSLQSRYNEQFF. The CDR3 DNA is TGTGCCAGCAGTTTACAGAGCCGCTACAATGAGCAGTTCTTC.

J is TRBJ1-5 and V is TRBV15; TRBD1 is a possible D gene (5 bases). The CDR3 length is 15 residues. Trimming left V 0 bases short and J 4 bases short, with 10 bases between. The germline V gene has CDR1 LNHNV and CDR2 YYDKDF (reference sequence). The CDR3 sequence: CATSRDGQGNQPQHF. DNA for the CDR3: TGTGCCACCAGCAGAGATGGGCAGGGAAATCAGCCCCAGCATTTT.

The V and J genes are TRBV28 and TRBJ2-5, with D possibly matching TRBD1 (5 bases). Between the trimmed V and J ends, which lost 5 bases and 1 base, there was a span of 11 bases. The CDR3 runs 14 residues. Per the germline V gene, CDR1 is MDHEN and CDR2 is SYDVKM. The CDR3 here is CASSDRLRQETQYF. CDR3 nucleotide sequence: TGTGCCAGCAGTGACAGACTCCGCCAAGAGACCCAGTACTTC.

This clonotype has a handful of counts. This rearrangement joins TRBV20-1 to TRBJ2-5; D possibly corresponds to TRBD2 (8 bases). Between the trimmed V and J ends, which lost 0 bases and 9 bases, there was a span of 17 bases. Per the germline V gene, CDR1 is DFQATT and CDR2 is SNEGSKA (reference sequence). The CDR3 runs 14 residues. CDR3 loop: CSARDPTGTRAQYF. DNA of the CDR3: TGCAGTGCTAGAGATCCGACAGGGACTAGGGCCCAGTACTTC.

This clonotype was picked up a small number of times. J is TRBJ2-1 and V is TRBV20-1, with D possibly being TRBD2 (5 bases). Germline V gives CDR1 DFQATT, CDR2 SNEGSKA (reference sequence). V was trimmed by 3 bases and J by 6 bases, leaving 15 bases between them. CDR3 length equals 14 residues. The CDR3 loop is CSASRPGYGNEQFF. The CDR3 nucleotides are TGCAGTGCTAGTAGACCGGGGTACGGCAATGAGCAGTTCTTC.